The rows below give T cell receptor beta chains drawn from one sample of a study of technical replicates of blood from a handful of donors. Data came from immunoSEQ multiplex PCR; TCRdb stores just in-frame clones and leaves some out. The sample has about 74,000 clones; around 95% are singletons. Sequencing was done on a sample of T cells isolated from PBMCs. These receptor sequences come from a human donor in good health. CDR3s include the opening cysteine and the closing phenylalanine or tryptophan. D genes are given only for firm matches. Rows give clone size only sometimes, using once, few, many, or a class for an expanded clone.

D	V	J	size	DNA	CDR3
TRBD1	TRBV4-1	TRBJ1-2	NA	TGCGCCAGCAGCCGTCCCGGGACAGGGGGCGGCTATGGCTACACCTTC	CASSRPGTGGGYGYTF
TRBD2	TRBV7-9	TRBJ2-7	NA	TGTGCCAGCAGCGTTTGGCAGCGGGGACGCCTTTCTCGCGAGCAGTACTTC	CASSVWQRGRLSREQYF
TRBD1	TRBV10-3	TRBJ1-4	NA	TGTGCCATCAGTGAGTTTGGGACAGATAATGAAAAACTGTTTTTT	CAISEFGTDNEKLFF
NA	TRBV12-5	TRBJ2-3	NA	TGTGCTAGTGGACCGGACTATACAGATACGCAGTATTTT	CASGPDYTDTQYF
TRBD2	TRBV6-1	TRBJ2-2	NA	TGTGCCAGCAGTGAATTTCCCTGGACTAGCGGGAGGGCTATAATGGCCGGGGAGCTGTTTTTT	CASSEFPWTSGRAIMAGELFF
NA	TRBV5-1	TRBJ2-2	NA	TGCGCCAGCAGCTTTGGACTGCCCGGGAACGGGGAGCTGTTTTTT	CASSFGLPGNGELFF
NA	TRBV5-1	TRBJ2-1	NA	TGCGCCAGCAGCTTCTCCAGGGGAACGTACAATGAGCAGTTCTTC	CASSFSRGTYNEQFF
NA	TRBV4-1	TRBJ2-4	NA	TGCGCCAGCAGCCCGGGGGGCCCGAACATTCAGTACTTC	CASSPGGPNIQYF
NA	TRBV6-1	TRBJ1-3	NA	TGTGCCAGCAGTGAAGTATGGGGCGCGGGAGGAAACACCATATATTTT	CASSEVWGAGGNTIYF
NA	TRBV28	TRBJ2-5	NA	TGTGCCAGCAGTACAGATATAGGGGCTGAGACCCAGTACTTC	CASSTDIGAETQYF
TRBD1	TRBV15	TRBJ2-7	NA	TGTGCCACCAGCGGGAGGACAGGGAAATACGAGCAGTACTTC	CATSGRTGKYEQYF
TRBD1	TRBV6-6	TRBJ1-3	NA	TGTGCCAGCAGTGTACCCGGGACAGGGGGAAACACCATATATTTT	CASSVPGTGGNTIYF
TRBD1	TRBV10-3	TRBJ2-7	NA	TGTGCCATCACAGACAGGGGAGGCTCCGAGCAGTACTTC	CAITDRGGSEQYF
TRBD2	TRBV6-1	TRBJ2-1	NA	TGTGCCAGCAGTTTAAGCGGGGCGGGGTACAATGAGCAGTTCTTC	CASSLSGAGYNEQFF
TRBD2	TRBV4-1	TRBJ2-1	NA	TGCGCCAGCAGCGAATTAGCGGGGGGGCTGGTGGATGAGCAGTTCTTC	CASSELAGGLVDEQFF
TRBD1	TRBV28	TRBJ1-1	NA	TGTGCCAGCAGGCTACAGGGGGCTACTGAAGCTTTCTTT	CASRLQGATEAFF
TRBD2	TRBV4-2	TRBJ2-1	NA	TGTGCCAGCAGCCAAGACCCCGGGGCTAGCGGATACAATGAGCAGTTCTTC	CASSQDPGASGYNEQFF
NA	TRBV4-2	TRBJ1-1	NA	TGTGCCAGCAGCCCGGAGGGAGACACTGAAGCTTTCTTT	CASSPEGDTEAFF
NA	TRBV7-2	TRBJ1-3	NA	TGTGCCAGCAGCCCTAGTGGGGGGGCTGGAAACACCATATATTTT	CASSPSGGAGNTIYF
NA	TRBV15	TRBJ1-4	NA	TGTGCCACCAGCAGATCGTCCGAAAGCCTGTTTTTT	CATSRSSESLFF
TRBD1	TRBV7-9	TRBJ2-7	NA	TGCGCCAGCAGCTTAGGGGGGACAGGGGGCGACGAGCAGTACTTC	CASSLGGTGGDEQYF
NA	TRBV19	TRBJ1-5	once	TGTGCCAGTAGTTGGGGCGATCAGCCCCAGCATTTT	CASSWGDQPQHF
NA	TRBV5-1	TRBJ1-1	NA	TGCGCCAGCAGCTTGGAGGTTATGGGCAACACTGAAGCTTTCTTT	CASSLEVMGNTEAFF
NA	TRBV11-3	TRBJ2-5	NA	TGTGCCAGCAGCTCTCCAGGTACGGAAGAGACCCAGTACTTC	CASSSPGTEETQYF
TRBD1	TRBV25-1	TRBJ1-5	NA	TGTGCCAGCAGTGACACAGGGGGCCAGCCCCAGCATTTT	CASSDTGGQPQHF
NA	TRBV19	TRBJ2-1	NA	TGTGCCAGTAGTATCTTGCAGGGGGGATTCGATGAGCAGTTCTTC	CASSILQGGFDEQFF
TRBD1	TRBV7-9	TRBJ2-7	NA	TGTGCCAGCAGCACACGTAAATCACAGGGGGCCGAGCAGTACTTC	CASSTRKSQGAEQYF
TRBD1	TRBV19	TRBJ2-6	NA	TGTGCCAGTTCTTCAGGGGGCGTATCTGGGGCCAACGTCCTGACTTTC	CASSSGGVSGANVLTF
TRBD1	TRBV5-1	TRBJ2-7	NA	TGCGCCAGCAGCTTGGGGGACAGGGCCTCCTACGAGCAGTACTTC	CASSLGDRASYEQYF
NA	TRBV21-1	TRBJ1-3	NA	TGTGCCAGCAGCAAGGGGGGGATTCACACCATATATTTT	CASSKGGIHTIYF
NA	TRBV27	TRBJ1-4	NA	TGTGCCAGCAGCGGCAGGGGTGCTAATGAAAAACTGTTTTTT	CASSGRGANEKLFF
NA	TRBV18	TRBJ1-2	NA	TGTGCCAGCTCACCACCCGGGTCCCCGGGAGACTATGGCTACACCTTC	CASSPPGSPGDYGYTF
NA	TRBV2	TRBJ2-2	NA	TGTGCCAGCAGTGCTGACAGTGGGGAGCTGTTTTTT	CASSADSGELFF
TRBD1	TRBV30	TRBJ1-6	NA	TGTGCGCTTACACCGGGACAGGGAAATTCACCCCTCCACTTT	CALTPGQGNSPLHF
TRBD1	TRBV30	TRBJ2-2	few	TGTGCTTGGGACAGGGATTTGGAATCCGGGGAGCTGTTTTTT	CAWDRDLESGELFF
NA	TRBV28	TRBJ1-3	NA	TGTGCCACCCGCCGGACAGTCTCTGGAAACACCATATATTTT	CATRRTVSGNTIYF
NA	TRBV27	TRBJ1-2	NA	TGTGCCAGCAGTCACAGAAACGAGAATGGACAGCTGAGAGGCTACACCTTC	CASSHRNENGQLRGYTF
TRBD2	TRBV6-6	TRBJ2-7	NA	TGTGCCAGCAGTTCCCCTGGACTAGCGGGAGCCTACGAGCAGTACTTC	CASSSPGLAGAYEQYF
NA	TRBV7-9	TRBJ2-2	NA	TGTGCCAGCAGCCGGACCGGGGAGCTGTTTTTT	CASSRTGELFF
TRBD2	TRBV6-5	TRBJ2-7	once	TGTGCCAGCAGTCGAGCGGGAAAATACGAGCAGTACTTC	CASSRAGKYEQYF
NA	TRBV5-1	TRBJ1-1	once	TGCGCCAGCAGCTTGGCTGCAGGGATGGGCGCTGAAGCTTTCTTT	CASSLAAGMGAEAFF
TRBD2	TRBV5-6	TRBJ2-2	NA	TGTGCCAGCAGCTCGCATCCGGGACTAGCGGGGGATACCGGGGAGCTGTTTTTT	CASSSHPGLAGDTGELFF
NA	TRBV19	TRBJ1-4	NA	TGTGCCAGTAGTATCGGGCGGGCCGGTGAAAAACTGTTTTTT	CASSIGRAGEKLFF
TRBD1	TRBV4-1	TRBJ1-1	NA	TGCGCCAGCAGCCAAGTCGTCCCGAAGACAGGGACAGGAACTGAAGCTTTCTTT	CASSQVVPKTGTGTEAFF
NA	TRBV5-1	TRBJ2-6	NA	TGCGCCAGCAGCTTGATGGCCTCTGGGGCCAACGTCCTGACTTTC	CASSLMASGANVLTF
TRBD2	TRBV11-2	TRBJ2-7	NA	TGTGCCAGCAGCTCCATTAGCGGGAGGGCCTCCTACGAGCAGTACTTC	CASSSISGRASYEQYF
NA	TRBV6-5	TRBJ2-3	NA	TGTGCCAGCAGTTACTCAAGGGGTGGCACAGATACGCAGTATTTT	CASSYSRGGTDTQYF
NA	TRBV4-2	TRBJ2-7	once	TGTGCCAGCAGCCACTCCTATATACCTCGTCGGGAGCAGTACTTC	CASSHSYIPRREQYF
TRBD1	TRBV7-8	TRBJ1-1	NA	TGTGCCAGCAGCTTAACAGGGGCGGACACTGAAGCTTTCTTT	CASSLTGADTEAFF
NA	TRBV29-1	TRBJ2-7	NA	TGCAGCGTTCACCGCAAGGGAGACGAGCAGTACTTC	CSVHRKGDEQYF
NA	TRBV30	TRBJ1-5	NA	TGTGCCTGGAGTGTAAAGGGGGGCAATCAGCCCCAGCATTTT	CAWSVKGGNQPQHF